The 14 T cell receptor beta chains given below trace back to one sample, sequenced in a study of OX40 agonist ivuxolimab in advanced cancers. Sequencing was performed with immunoSEQ multiplex PCR; in TCRdb, only in-frame clones are kept and a portion is missing. The sample comprises 60,000 or so clones, 86% of which are singletons, and about 13% rests with the top ten. This material consisted of CD4+ or CD8+ T cells sorted from blood, taken in a trial of the OX40 agonist ivuxolimab. The receptors derive from an adult with an advanced solid tumor such as melanoma, head and neck, liver or kidney cancer.

The chain links TRBV7-9 to TRBJ2-7, with D uncertain. Germline V lookup: CDR1 SEHNR, CDR2 FQNEAQ (reference sequence). V lost 3 bases to trimming and J lost 7 bases, with 13 bases between them. CDR3 size: 13 residues. The CDR3 protein is CASSFVVGGEQYF. The CDR3, as DNA: TGTGCCAGCAGCTTCGTAGTAGGCGGTGAGCAGTACTTC.

The CDR3 spells CASSLSAGDYGYTF. In DNA, the CDR3 is TGTGCCAGCAGTTTATCAGCAGGGGACTATGGCTACACCTTC. This rearrangement joins TRBV27 to TRBJ1-2, with a tentative D call TRBD1 (6 bases). The CDR3 length is 14 residues. The V gene's germline CDR1 is MNHEY and CDR2 SMNVEV (reference sequence). V was shortened by 0 bases and J by 3 bases, with 8 bases between the two germline ends.

The chain employs TRBV27 and TRBJ2-7, with D perhaps matching TRBD1 (6 bases). The germline CDR1 and CDR2 sequences are MNHEY and SMNVEV (reference sequence). CDR3 size: 15 residues. Trimming took 4 bases from V and 4 from J, leaving 17 bases between them. CDR3 in amino acids: CASSYGPGVKYEQYF. CDR3 in DNA: TGTGCCAGCAGTTACGGGCCAGGGGTAAAATACGAGCAGTACTTC.

Only one count was recorded for this clone. This sequence joins TRBV5-6 and TRBJ2-3; TRBD2 matches 7 bases. The J segment lost 5 bases and the V segment lost 0 bases, leaving 9 bases of the junction unmatched. Germline CDR1 reads SGHDT; CDR2 reads YYEEEE. The CDR3 runs to 16 residues. The CDR3, as DNA: TGTGCCAGCAGCTTGGGATTCGGGACTAACGGAGATACGCAGTATTTT. Its translation is CASSLGFGTNGDTQYF.

This rearrangement joins TRBV19 to TRBJ2-7; D gene unclear. V dropped 1 base and J dropped 7 bases, with 11 bases sitting between them. Germline lookup yields CDR1 LNHDA and CDR2 SQIVND (reference sequence). This CDR3 is 13 amino acids long. The CDR3: CASSIARLDEQYF. CDR3 nucleotides: TGTGCCAGTAGTATAGCCCGTCTCGATGAGCAGTACTTC.

CDR3 in amino acids: CASSLFWTDGMNTEAFF. The DNA for the CDR3 is TGTGCCAGCAGCTTATTTTGGACAGACGGGATGAACACTGAAGCTTTCTTT. The gene calls are TRBV11-1 and TRBJ1-1; possible D gene TRBD1, 6 bases. The CDR3 length is 17 residues. Germline V CDR1 and CDR2: SGHAT, FQDESV (reference sequence). Trimming took 2 bases from V and 0 from J, leaving 16 bases between them. Full variable domain (rest looked up from reference TRBV11-1 and TRBJ1-1): EAEVAQSPRYKITEKSQAVAFWCDPISGHATLYWYRQILGQGPELLVQFQDESVVDDSQLPKDRFSAERLKGVDSTLKIQPAELGDSAMYLCASSLFWTDGMNTEAFFGQGTRLTVV.

The chain employs TRBV7-2 and TRBJ2-7; tentatively, D is TRBD1 (5 bases). Germline CDR1 and CDR2: SGHTA and FQGNSA. This CDR3 has 14 residues. V was shortened by 3 bases and J by 3 bases, with 12 bases between the two germline ends. In DNA, the CDR3 is TGTGCCAGCAGCTTTGACAGTCTGAGCTACGAGCAGTACTTC. Its protein is CASSFDSLSYEQYF. Full variable domain (remainder filled in from reference TRBV7-2 and TRBJ2-7): GAGVSQSPSNKVTEKGKDVELRCDPISGHTALYWYRQSLGQGLEFLIYFQGNSAPDKSGLPSDRFSAERTGGSVSTLTIQRTQQEDSAVYLCASSFDSLSYEQYFGPGTRLTVT.

The chain uses TRBV28 and TRBJ2-6; D not resolved. CDR3 length: 15 amino acids. Deletions cut 4 bases from V and 0 bases from J, with 7 bases between. Per germline, CDR1 MDHEN and CDR2 SYDVKM. The CDR3 DNA is TGTGCCAGCAGTTCCCAAAGCTCTGGGGCCAACGTCCTGACTTTC. Protein: CASSSQSSGANVLTF.

V usage is TRBV7-9 and J usage is TRBJ1-1; no firm D call. CDR3 size: 14 residues. V lost 3 bases and J lost 0, with 8 bases in between. Germline assignment: CDR1 SEHNR and CDR2 FQNEAQ (reference sequence). Here the CDR3 DNA reads TGTGCCAGCAGCTTCCTTGGCGTGAACACTGAAGCTTTCTTT. Translated, it gives CASSFLGVNTEAFF.

This rearrangement joins TRBV4-3 to TRBJ2-3; no clear D gene. Germline V gene sequence: CDR1 LGHNA, CDR2 YSLEER. The CDR3 is made up of 16 amino acids. The ends were cut back, 0 bases at V and 0 bases at J, with 10 bases in the middle. The CDR3 protein is CASSQDPHSSTDTQYF. The CDR3 region has the DNA TGCGCCAGCAGCCAAGATCCACACTCTAGCACAGATACGCAGTATTTT.

This rearrangement joins TRBV19 to TRBJ2-3; D unresolved. The CDR3 is 14 amino acids. Germline V lookup: CDR1 LNHDA, CDR2 SQIVND (reference sequence). V dropped 4 bases and J dropped 7 bases, with 15 bases sitting between them. CDR3 region: CASSTPTAENTQYF. The CDR3, as DNA: TGTGCCAGTAGTACCCCGACGGCGGAAAATACGCAGTATTTT.

The rearrangement uses TRBV6-1 and TRBJ1-2; possible D gene TRBD1, 6 bases. Trimming stripped 6 bases from V and 4 bases from J, with 15 bases between. The CDR3 is made up of 14 amino acids. Germline lookup yields CDR1 MNHNS and CDR2 SASEGT. CDR3: CASRSGVFGYGYTF. DNA for the CDR3: TGTGCCAGCAGATCAGGGGTTTTTGGCTATGGCTACACCTTC.

The chain is built from TRBV19 and TRBJ1-1; D gene uncertain. Per the germline V gene, CDR1 is LNHDA and CDR2 is SQIVND (reference sequence). The CDR3 extends over 15 amino acids. V was clipped by 0 bases and J by 2 bases, with 10 bases between them. In nucleotides, the CDR3 is TGTGCCAGTAGTATAGATGGCCAGATAAACACTGAAGCTTTCTTT. It is translated as CASSIDGQINTEAFF.

This rearrangement joins TRBV19 to TRBJ2-1, with D possibly being TRBD2 (6 bases). Germline assignment: CDR1 LNHDA and CDR2 SQIVND (reference sequence). The CDR3 consists of 14 residues. V shed 4 bases and J shed 3 bases, with 10 bases lying between them. CDR3 DNA: TGTGCCAGTAGTAGAGTGGGGGGCTACAATGAGCAGTTCTTC. Its translation is CASSRVGGYNEQFF.